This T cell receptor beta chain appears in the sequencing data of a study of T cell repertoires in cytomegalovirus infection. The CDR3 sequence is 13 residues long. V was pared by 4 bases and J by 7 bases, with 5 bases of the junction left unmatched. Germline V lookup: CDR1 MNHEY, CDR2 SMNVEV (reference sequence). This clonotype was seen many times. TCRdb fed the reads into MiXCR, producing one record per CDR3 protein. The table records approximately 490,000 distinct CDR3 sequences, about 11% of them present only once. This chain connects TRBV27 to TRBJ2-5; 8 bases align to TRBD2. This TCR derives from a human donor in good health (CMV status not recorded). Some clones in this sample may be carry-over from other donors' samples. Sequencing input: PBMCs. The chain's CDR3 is CASSSGRAGTQYF. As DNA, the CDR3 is TGTGCCAGCAGTTCCGGGAGGGCAGGGACCCAGTACTTC.